This T cell receptor (beta chain) stems from a study of OX40 agonist ivuxolimab in advanced cancers. Background on the study: From roughly 23 to 85 years was the age range, with a mean of 60 years, and around 80% were male.

Some clones are missing from TCRdb's copy, which holds only in-frame ones; the method was immunoSEQ multiplex PCR. This sample has roughly 20,000 clones, with roughly 80% found just once. Broader study findings: Nonresponders included some who also had low normalized T-cell clonal expansion. Low clonal expansion, among the lowest seen, marked partial responders at 0.1-3.0 mg/kg. On average, CD8+ T cells had more expanded clones than CD4+.

About this clone itself: The antigen is not known.

The specimen comprised CD4+ or CD8+ T cells sorted from blood, sampled in a trial of the OX40 agonist ivuxolimab. The sequence was collected from an adult with an advanced solid tumor such as melanoma, head and neck, liver or kidney cancer.

The CDR3 DNA sequence: TGTGCCAGCTCACCTCGAGGTGAAAAACTGTTTTTT. Translated: CASSPRGEKLFF. The chain has TRBV18 and TRBJ1-4; D not certain. The V end lost 3 bases, the J end lost 7 bases, and 6 bases lay between the germline ends. The germline CDR1 and CDR2 sequences are KGHSH and LQKENI. The CDR3 covers 12 residues.